This T cell receptor (beta chain) was profiled in a study of T-cell reconstitution after alpha-beta-depleted transplantation in children. A few counts support this clonotype. CDR1 and CDR2 from the germline V gene are DFQATT and SNEGSKA (reference sequence). After removal of 3 bases from V and 7 bases from J, the junction contained 7 bases not matched to a gene. The CDR3 is 14 residues long. During its preparation, the TCRbeta library received unique molecular identifiers. TCRdb recomputed calls from the PCR reads with MiXCR, one row per CDR3 protein. Among some 500,000 distinct CDR3 sequences listed, over 25% were seen once.

The chain recombines TRBV20-1 with TRBJ2-1, with 9 nucleotides matching TRBD2. Sequences were derived from PBMCs from the stem cell graft donor, sampled from the stem cell graft. This receptor was identified in a human donor who donated a stem cell graft to a child with aplastic anemia. In nucleotides, the CDR3 is TGCAGTGCTAGTCCCAGCGGGAGGTCGAATGAGCAGTTCTTC. It yields the protein CSASPSGRSNEQFF.